These 27 T cell receptor beta chains were all obtained from the same sample, sequenced in a study of control samples from healthy donors and cancer patients. This table comes from immunoSEQ multiplex PCR, and its TCRdb copy is limited to in-frame clones, with some not included. The sample holds 50,000 to 55,000 clones, about 90% seen once. The sequencing sample was made of PBMCs. The receptors derive from a man in his 60s with head and neck cancer.

The rearrangement joins TRBV7-9 to TRBJ1-1; perhaps TRBD1 as D (5 bases). Trimming pared 1 base from V and 1 base from J, leaving 10 bases between. The CDR3 length is 15 residues. The V gene's germline CDR1 is SEHNR and CDR2 FQNEAQ (reference sequence). The CDR3 coding sequence is TGTGCCAGCAGCTTAGGGGACGGACGGAACACTGAAGCTTTCTTT. It is translated as CASSLGDGRNTEAFF.

The chain is built from TRBV4-2 and TRBJ2-5; TRBD2 matches at 9 bases. This CDR3 region has 16 residues. The ends lost 4 bases at V and 4 bases at J; junction bases unmatched: 10. In germline, CDR1 is LGHNA, CDR2 YNFKEQ. The CDR3 region has the DNA TGTGCCAGCAGCCTCCACTTTAGCGGGAGCGGAGAGACCCAGTACTTC. It is translated as CASSLHFSGSGETQYF.

The J gene is TRBJ2-1, the V gene TRBV30; 11 bases line up with TRBD2. The CDR3 sequence is 17 residues long. V lost 4 bases, J lost 4 bases, and 12 bases stayed unmatched. CDR1 and CDR2 from the germline V gene are GTSNPN and SVGIG (reference sequence). CDR3 nucleotide sequence: TGTGCCTGGACCAAATCGGGACTAGCGGACAAATACAATGAGCAGTTCTTC. Protein: CAWTKSGLADKYNEQFF.

V gene TRBV24-1 combines with J gene TRBJ2-1, with 10 bases matching TRBD2. The junction had 7 bases not matched to a gene; V was cut back by 2 bases and J by 4 bases. CDR3 length equals 17 residues. Germline V gives CDR1 KGHDR, CDR2 SFDVKD. The CDR3 coding sequence is TGTGCCACCAGTGATTCCCGGACTAGCGGAAGTTACAATGAGCAGTTCTTC. This translates into CATSDSRTSGSYNEQFF.

The chain joins TRBV7-9 to TRBJ1-4, with D perhaps TRBD1 (5 bases). CDR1 and CDR2 (germline): SEHNR, FQNEAQ (reference sequence). The length of the CDR3 is 17 residues. Trimming cost V 5 bases and J 7 bases, with 23 bases left between them. CDR3 sequence (DNA): TGTGCCAGCAGCCCCAAACAGATTGCCCCGGGGGGTGAAAAACTGTTTTTT. Translation: CASSPKQIAPGGEKLFF.

The rearrangement uses TRBV7-2 and TRBJ2-2, with D maybe TRBD1 (6 bases). The CDR3 covers 15 residues. Germline assignment: CDR1 SGHTA and CDR2 FQGNSA. Trimming pared 4 bases from V and 3 bases from J, leaving 12 bases between. This CDR3 reads CASSSTGSDTGELFF. The CDR3 DNA follows: TGTGCCAGCAGCTCTACAGGGTCGGACACCGGGGAGCTGTTTTTT.

This clone has just a few counts. J is TRBJ1-1 and V is TRBV14; D is possibly TRBD1 (5 bases). CDR1 SGHDN and CDR2 FVKESK come from the germline V gene. Trimming shortened V by 4 bases and J by 1 base, and 19 bases separated the two germline ends. This CDR3 comprises 17 residues. CDR3 sequence: CASSPLLGVFGNTEAFF. The CDR3 DNA is TGTGCCAGCAGCCCCCTCTTGGGGGTTTTCGGGAACACTGAAGCTTTCTTT.

The V call is TRBV5-1, the J call TRBJ2-2; TRBD1 matches at 8 bases. Germline V gene sequence: CDR1 SGHRS, CDR2 YFSETQ. J lost 4 bases, V lost 6 bases, and 8 bases had no gene match. This CDR3 contains 15 residues. The CDR3 spells CASTRQGLGTGELFF. The CDR3 DNA is TGCGCCAGCACCCGACAGGGGCTAGGCACCGGGGAGCTGTTTTTT.

This rearrangement joins TRBV13 to TRBJ2-3; either TRBD1 or TRBD2 may fit D (5 bases each). The V gene's germline CDR1 is PRHDT and CDR2 FYEKMQ (reference sequence). The ends were cut back, 5 bases at V and 0 bases at J, with 15 bases in the middle. The CDR3 spans 16 residues. The CDR3 sequence is CASSRDEGYSTDTQYF. For the CDR3, the DNA is TGTGCCAGCAGCAGAGACGAGGGGTATAGCACAGATACGCAGTATTTT.

The chain joins TRBV5-1 to TRBJ2-5; D is possibly TRBD2 (5 bases). Trimming took off 0 bases at V and 0 bases at J, with 9 bases between the two ends. The CDR3 has 15 amino acids. The germline V gene encodes CDR1 SGHRS and CDR2 YFSETQ. CDR3 loop: CASSLGRRYQETQYF. DNA for the CDR3: TGCGCCAGCAGCTTGGGACGGAGGTACCAAGAGACCCAGTACTTC.

The rearrangement links TRBV11-2 to TRBJ2-1; D could derive from TRBD1 or TRBD2 (5 bases each). The ends were cut back, 3 bases at V and 7 bases at J, with 22 bases in the middle. CDR3 length: 17 residues. In germline, CDR1 is SGHAT, CDR2 FQNNGV. The CDR3 region has the DNA TGTGCCAGCAGCTTGGGCAGCAGGGTGGAGGTAGAGAATGAGCAGTTCTTC. It codes for CASSLGSRVEVENEQFF.

The rearrangement uses TRBV7-2 and TRBJ2-3; 9 nucleotides line up with TRBD1. This CDR3 is built from 15 residues. Looked up from germline, CDR1 is SGHTA and CDR2 is FQGNSA. Trimming removed 5 bases from V and 8 bases from J; junction bases left unmatched: 11. This CDR3 reads CASSARGQGMGTQYF. The CDR3 nucleotides are TGTGCCAGCAGCGCTAGAGGACAGGGGATGGGTACGCAGTATTTT.

This clone was seen a few times. The chain has TRBV12-3 or TRBV12-4 and TRBJ2-7; 7 nucleotides align to TRBD1. With 7 bases clipped from V and 5 bases from J, the junction kept 8 bases outside the gene matches. The CDR3 contains 13 residues. For the CDR3, the DNA is TGTGCCAGCACCTTAACAACAGGGGACGAGCAGTACTTC. Translating gives CASTLTTGDEQYF.

The V call is TRBV20-1, the J call TRBJ2-3, with 9 bases aligning to TRBD1. The CDR3 sequence is 18 residues long. Germline V gene data show CDR1 as DFQATT and CDR2 as SNEGSKA (reference sequence). V lost 3 bases, J lost 2 bases, and 15 bases stayed unmatched. CDR3 amino acids: CSASGVTGGRLYTDTQYF. In DNA form, the CDR3 reads TGCAGTGCTAGTGGGGTGACAGGGGGTAGACTATACACAGATACGCAGTATTTT.

There are a few counts of this clone. The J gene is TRBJ1-2, the V gene TRBV5-1; the match to TRBD1 covers 9 bases. This CDR3 contains 15 residues. V trimming: 6 bases; J trimming: 3 bases; junction bases outside the gene matches: 9. In germline, CDR1 is SGHRS, CDR2 YFSETQ. The CDR3 region is CASMKIRTGDYGYTF. In nucleotides, the CDR3 is TGCGCCAGCATGAAAATACGGACAGGGGACTATGGCTACACCTTC.

The chain recombines TRBV6-1 with TRBJ1-2; TRBD1 is a possible D gene (6 bases). V lost 3 bases and J lost 4, with 18 bases in between. Germline CDR1 MNHNS, CDR2 SASEGT. This CDR3 has 16 residues. The CDR3 loop is CASSDILQGPTYGYTF. The CDR3 DNA reads TGTGCCAGCAGTGATATATTACAGGGCCCGACCTATGGCTACACCTTC.

This chain uses TRBV12-3 or TRBV12-4 with TRBJ2-7; 7 bases align to TRBD1. This CDR3 has 13 residues. The junction had 5 bases not matched to a gene; V was cut back by 6 bases and J by 3 bases. CDR3 DNA: TGTGCCAGCAGGGGGCAGGGGGTCTACGAGCAGTACTTC. Its translation is CASRGQGVYEQYF.

This clone was picked up a small number of times. The chain uses TRBV29-1 and TRBJ2-7, with no clear D. V lost 7 bases and J 5 bases, leaving 12 bases between the germline ends. This CDR3 contains 11 residues. Looked up from germline, CDR1 is SQVTM and CDR2 is ANQGSEA. Here the CDR3 DNA reads TGCAGCGCCATGATGGCTAACGAGCAGTACTTC. Translated, it gives CSAMMANEQYF.

Of note for this clone: This CDR3 is also generated by other DNA sequences in the sample. The rearrangement links TRBV4-2 to TRBJ2-2, with 8 bases that match TRBD1. Per the germline V gene, CDR1 is LGHNA and CDR2 is YNFKEQ. V was clipped by 1 base and J by 3 bases; unmatched bases: 10. The CDR3 loop spans 18 amino acids. The DNA of the CDR3 is TGTGCCAGCAGCCAAGTTTCAGGGGGCGGTCCGGACACCGGGGAGCTGTTTTTT. Residues: CASSQVSGGGPDTGELFF.

This sequence joins TRBV20-1 and TRBJ1-3; D remains ambiguous. Germline V gene data show CDR1 as DFQATT and CDR2 as SNEGSKA (reference sequence). This CDR3 has 12 residues. Trimming removed 3 bases at V and 2 bases at J, with 5 bases between. The DNA of the CDR3 is TGCAGTGCTAGTGTTCCTGGAAACACCATATATTTT. Protein product: CSASVPGNTIYF.

The chain couples TRBV7-2 to TRBJ2-1; 13 bases match TRBD2. The germline CDR1 and CDR2 sequences are SGHTA and FQGNSA. J was trimmed by 9 bases and V by 6 bases; bases with no gene match: 8. The CDR3 runs to 15 residues. The CDR3 sequence is CASRITSGRAGEQFF. The CDR3 nucleotides read TGTGCCAGCAGAATAACTAGCGGGAGGGCCGGTGAGCAGTTCTTC.

V and J are TRBV19 and TRBJ1-5, with no clear D. The CDR3 is made up of 15 amino acids. Trimming took 4 bases from V and 4 from J, leaving 14 bases between them. CDR1 and CDR2 from the germline V gene are LNHDA and SQIVND (reference sequence). The CDR3 loop reads CASSKYGNTNQPQHF. CDR3 DNA sequence: TGTGCCAGTAGTAAGTACGGGAATACTAATCAGCCCCAGCATTTT.

In nucleotides, the CDR3 is TGTGCCAGCAGCTTTCAGACAGGGGGTGGCTACACCTTC. This sequence encodes CASSFQTGGGYTF. V and J are TRBV7-2 and TRBJ1-2; 9 bases are a match to TRBD1. There are 13 residues in the CDR3. The V and J ends lost 3 bases and 7 bases, in that order; junction bases with no gene match: 3. Germline CDR1 SGHTA, CDR2 FQGNSA.

The rearrangement joins TRBV9 to TRBJ2-5; D is ambiguous. The CDR3 runs to 14 residues. Germline-derived CDR1 and CDR2 are SGDLS and YYNGEE. Trimming shortened V by 4 bases and J by 5 bases, and 15 bases separated the two germline ends. The CDR3 DNA follows: TGTGCCAGCAGCCTCTTTCCCCTGGGGGAGACCCAGTACTTC. Translated: CASSLFPLGETQYF.

With respect to this clone: This same CDR3 is encoded by further DNA sequences in the sample. V usage is TRBV24-1 and J usage is TRBJ2-1; TRBD2 is a possible D gene (7 bases). V was cut by 4 bases and J by 7 bases, with 10 bases left in between. The CDR3 extends over 13 amino acids. Germline CDR1 reads KGHDR; CDR2 reads SFDVKD. The CDR3 reads CATSDGGRNEQFF. The CDR3 nucleotides are TGTGCCACCAGTGACGGGGGGCGGAATGAGCAGTTCTTC.

This sequence joins TRBV10-3 and TRBJ2-2, with D possibly matching TRBD2 (6 bases). V was cut by 2 bases and J by 1 base, with 8 bases left in between. The CDR3 length is 15 residues. Germline V CDR1 and CDR2: ENHRY, SYGVKD. CDR3 coding DNA: TGTGCCATCAGTGAGGTGCGGGAGAACACCGGGGAGCTGTTTTTT. Translating gives CAISEVRENTGELFF.

This clone was detected only once. The same CDR3 also results from other DNA sequences found in this sample. This rearrangement joins TRBV30 to TRBJ2-5; tentatively, D is TRBD2 (7 bases). V was clipped by 0 bases and J by 4 bases, with 9 bases between them. CDR1 and CDR2 (germline): GTSNPN, SVGIG (reference sequence). The CDR3 has 13 residues. As DNA, the CDR3 is TGTGCCTGGAGTGTCGGGGGGCGAGAGACCCAGTACTTC. Translation gives CAWSVGGRETQYF.